Listed below are T cell receptor beta chains from one sample, sequenced in a study of OX40 agonist ivuxolimab in advanced cancers. The assay was immunoSEQ multiplex PCR, and TCRdb's table has in-frame clones only and misses some. The table shows around 81,000 clones, with 88% occurring only once. Sequences were derived from CD4+ or CD8+ T cells sorted from blood, sampled in a trial of the OX40 agonist ivuxolimab. The receptors shown here come from an adult with an advanced solid tumor such as melanoma, head and neck, liver or kidney cancer. The CDR3 runs from the conserved cysteine through the conserved F or W. A D gene is named only where the DNA matches it firmly. The listing skips clone size in some rows; elsewhere it reads once, few, many or a size class.

clone_size: -
v_call: TRBV2
j_call: TRBJ2-2
d_call: -
cdr3_length: 14
cdr3_nt: TGTGCCAGCAGCGCGGAGAGGAACACCGGGGAGCTGTTTTTT
cdr3_aa: CASSAERNTGELFF

clone_size: -
v_call: TRBV5-5
j_call: TRBJ2-5
d_call: -
cdr3_length: 11
cdr3_nt: TGTGCCAGCAGCTTGCTAGAGACCCAGTACTTC
cdr3_aa: CASSLLETQYF

clone_size: -
v_call: TRBV4-1
j_call: TRBJ1-4
d_call: TRBD1
cdr3_length: 15
cdr3_nt: TGCGCCAGCAGCGCCCGGGACAGATTAAATGAAAAACTGTTTTTT
cdr3_aa: CASSARDRLNEKLFF

clone_size: -
v_call: TRBV2
j_call: TRBJ1-1
d_call: TRBD1
cdr3_length: 15
cdr3_nt: TGTGCCAGCAGGCCCCGGACAGGGTCTAGCACTGAAGCTTTCTTT
cdr3_aa: CASRPRTGSSTEAFF

clone_size: -
v_call: TRBV7-2
j_call: TRBJ1-2
d_call: -
cdr3_length: 13
cdr3_nt: TGTGCCAGCAGCTCCAATTCAGGGAGTGGCTACACCTTC
cdr3_aa: CASSSNSGSGYTF

clone_size: once
v_call: TRBV30
j_call: TRBJ1-5
d_call: -
cdr3_length: 14
cdr3_nt: TGTGCCTGGAGTGGACAGGCGAAAAAGGGGTCCCAGCATTTT
cdr3_aa: CAWSGQAKKGSQHF

clone_size: -
v_call: TRBV18
j_call: TRBJ1-1
d_call: -
cdr3_length: 15
cdr3_nt: TGTGCCAGCTCACCCACCCTCGGGCCGAACACTGAAGCTTTCTTT
cdr3_aa: CASSPTLGPNTEAFF

clone_size: -
v_call: TRBV5-6
j_call: TRBJ2-5
d_call: TRBD2
cdr3_length: 15
cdr3_nt: TGTGCCAGCAGCTTTGGGCTAGCGGGAGGGGGGACCCAGTACTTC
cdr3_aa: CASSFGLAGGGTQYF

clone_size: -
v_call: TRBV7-9
j_call: TRBJ1-5
d_call: -
cdr3_length: 13
cdr3_nt: TGTGCCAGCAGCTTGACAGATGATCAGCCCCAGCATTTT
cdr3_aa: CASSLTDDQPQHF

clone_size: -
v_call: TRBV19
j_call: TRBJ2-6
d_call: -
cdr3_length: 16
cdr3_nt: TGTGCCAGTAGCCCGGGGGTAATGCGAAGGGCCAACGTCCTGACTTTC
cdr3_aa: CASSPGVMRRANVLTF

clone_size: -
v_call: TRBV7-8
j_call: TRBJ1-1
d_call: -
cdr3_length: 15
cdr3_nt: TGTGCCAGCAGCCCAAAAGGCGGGGAGAACACTGAAGCTTTCTTT
cdr3_aa: CASSPKGGENTEAFF

clone_size: -
v_call: TRBV18
j_call: TRBJ2-3
d_call: -
cdr3_length: 17
cdr3_nt: TGTGCCAGCTCACCACCGGGCTCCAAGTCGGGCACAGATACGCAGTATTTT
cdr3_aa: CASSPPGSKSGTDTQYF

clone_size: once
v_call: TRBV10-3
j_call: TRBJ2-3
d_call: -
cdr3_length: 14
cdr3_nt: TGTGCCATCAGTGTAAGCGGGCACACAGATACGCAGTATTTT
cdr3_aa: CAISVSGHTDTQYF

clone_size: -
v_call: TRBV7-2
j_call: TRBJ1-4
d_call: -
cdr3_length: 17
cdr3_nt: TGTGCCAGCAGCTTAACAGACAGCAAAGCAACTAATGAAAAACTGTTTTTT
cdr3_aa: CASSLTDSKATNEKLFF

clone_size: -
v_call: TRBV5-4
j_call: TRBJ2-5
d_call: TRBD2
cdr3_length: 15
cdr3_nt: TGTGCCAGCAGCCCGGGGACTAGCGATCAAGAGACCCAGTACTTC
cdr3_aa: CASSPGTSDQETQYF